The rows below give T cell receptor beta chains drawn from one sample of a study of T cell responses to AZD1222 COVID-19 vaccine. Repertoires were generated with immunoSEQ multiplex PCR, while TCRdb's copy carries only in-frame clones and drops some. The sample has around 160,000 clones, approximately 90% seen once; the top ten hold approximately 3%. The specimen comprised peripheral blood, sampled on day 0 of MenACWY control vaccination. The source of these receptors is an adult in good health. CDR3s leave out the opening cysteine and the closing phenylalanine or tryptophan. The order of the fields is J gene, V gene, CDR3 protein.

j_call: TRBJ1-2
v_call: TRBV7-2
cdr3_aa: ASSLDLQGAHYGYT

j_call: TRBJ2-7
v_call: TRBV10-2
cdr3_aa: ASSVGSGGYEQY

j_call: TRBJ2-7
v_call: TRBV6-5
cdr3_aa: ASSSNRVGEQY

j_call: TRBJ2-7
v_call: TRBV27
cdr3_aa: ASSTTGGTYYEQY

j_call: TRBJ2-1
v_call: TRBV5-1
cdr3_aa: ASLGQGDYNEQF

j_call: TRBJ2-1
v_call: TRBV7-2
cdr3_aa: ASSLVSSGSLNNEQF

j_call: TRBJ1-1
v_call: TRBV6-5
cdr3_aa: ASSYRDRGQAF

j_call: TRBJ1-2
v_call: TRBV28
cdr3_aa: ASSSKNYGYT

j_call: TRBJ1-3
v_call: TRBV6-5
cdr3_aa: ASSLRLGNTIY

j_call: TRBJ2-3
v_call: TRBV7-9
cdr3_aa: ASSYPRTSGRVVDTQY

j_call: TRBJ2-3
v_call: TRBV20-1
cdr3_aa: SATGTDTQY

j_call: TRBJ2-5
v_call: TRBV2
cdr3_aa: ASSEVAGETQY

j_call: TRBJ1-6
v_call: TRBV6-2/TRBV6-3
cdr3_aa: ASSYIGAKGSPLH

j_call: TRBJ2-5
v_call: TRBV24-1
cdr3_aa: ATSVGETQY

j_call: TRBJ2-7
v_call: TRBV30
cdr3_aa: AFGQGGYEQY

j_call: TRBJ2-7
v_call: TRBV7-9
cdr3_aa: ASSRGSYEQY

j_call: TRBJ1-3
v_call: TRBV28
cdr3_aa: ASSLRRAGNTIY

j_call: TRBJ1-4
v_call: TRBV11-1
cdr3_aa: ASGLDSYNEKLF

j_call: TRBJ2-7
v_call: TRBV11-3
cdr3_aa: ASSSGTAWKQY

j_call: TRBJ2-7
v_call: TRBV27
cdr3_aa: ASSLAATGSGEQY

j_call: TRBJ2-2
v_call: TRBV9
cdr3_aa: ASSVAGGTGELF

j_call: TRBJ2-7
v_call: TRBV27
cdr3_aa: ASSLEGLGEQY

j_call: TRBJ1-1
v_call: TRBV2
cdr3_aa: ASSEEGNTEAF

j_call: TRBJ2-6
v_call: TRBV4-2
cdr3_aa: ASSQAVGSTGANVLT

j_call: TRBJ2-7
v_call: TRBV27
cdr3_aa: ASSFWGMGFYEQY

j_call: TRBJ2-1
v_call: TRBV27
cdr3_aa: ASSPSGNEQF

j_call: TRBJ2-7
v_call: TRBV6-5
cdr3_aa: ASSYQVSDYEQY

j_call: TRBJ1-2
v_call: TRBV2
cdr3_aa: ASSGTGNYGYT

j_call: TRBJ2-5
v_call: TRBV27
cdr3_aa: ATEPGTSGSSLETQY

j_call: TRBJ1-1
v_call: TRBV19
cdr3_aa: ASSKRTGRGNTEAF

j_call: TRBJ1-5
v_call: TRBV3-1/TRBV3-2
cdr3_aa: ASSQGWSNQPQH

j_call: TRBJ1-1
v_call: TRBV18
cdr3_aa: ASSPAGGFDTEAF

j_call: TRBJ2-1
v_call: TRBV10-3
cdr3_aa: AISGAISSSYNEQF

j_call: TRBJ1-5
v_call: TRBV2
cdr3_aa: ASSQTVQPQH

j_call: TRBJ2-1
v_call: TRBV19
cdr3_aa: ASKSGRGGNEQF

j_call: TRBJ2-7
v_call: TRBV5-1
cdr3_aa: ASRRADSSYEQY

j_call: TRBJ2-1
v_call: TRBV7-9
cdr3_aa: ASSLGAGRSSYNEQF

j_call: TRBJ2-6
v_call: TRBV7-8
cdr3_aa: ASSFGASGANVLT

j_call: TRBJ2-7
v_call: TRBV5-8
cdr3_aa: ASSLDRVREQY

j_call: TRBJ1-2
v_call: TRBV6-5
cdr3_aa: ASNGARVGYT

j_call: TRBJ2-2
v_call: TRBV6-4
cdr3_aa: ASSDRGQVDTGELF

j_call: TRBJ2-1
v_call: TRBV6-2/TRBV6-3
cdr3_aa: ASSQAGWGEQF

j_call: TRBJ2-1
v_call: TRBV29-1
cdr3_aa: SVERNNEQF

j_call: TRBJ2-1
v_call: TRBV24-1
cdr3_aa: ATQWSSEQF

j_call: TRBJ1-1
v_call: TRBV20-1
cdr3_aa: SIGRGERAF

j_call: TRBJ2-3
v_call: TRBV21-1
cdr3_aa: ASSKGQGAGDTQY